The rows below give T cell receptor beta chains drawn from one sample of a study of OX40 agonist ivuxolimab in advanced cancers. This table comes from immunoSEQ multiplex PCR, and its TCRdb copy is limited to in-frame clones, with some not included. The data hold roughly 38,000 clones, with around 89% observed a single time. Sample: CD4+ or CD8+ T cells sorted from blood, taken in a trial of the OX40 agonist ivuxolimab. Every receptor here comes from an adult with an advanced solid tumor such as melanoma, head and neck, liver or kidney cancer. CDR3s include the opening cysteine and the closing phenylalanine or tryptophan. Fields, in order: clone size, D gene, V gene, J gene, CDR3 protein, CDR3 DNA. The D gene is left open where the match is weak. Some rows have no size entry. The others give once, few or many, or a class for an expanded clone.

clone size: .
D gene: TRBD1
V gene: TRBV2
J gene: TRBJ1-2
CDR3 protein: CASSEPGDRVGYTF
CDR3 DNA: TGTGCCAGCAGTGAACCGGGGGACAGGGTTGGCTACACCTTC

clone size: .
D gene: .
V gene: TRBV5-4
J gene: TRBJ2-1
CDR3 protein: CASSFPPKGSLLGPYNEQFF
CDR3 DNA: TGTGCCAGCAGCTTCCCCCCAAAGGGGTCTCTTCTCGGGCCCTACAATGAGCAGTTCTTC

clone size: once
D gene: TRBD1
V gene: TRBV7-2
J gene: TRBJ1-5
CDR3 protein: CASSETGANQPQHF
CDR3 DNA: TGTGCCAGCAGCGAGACAGGGGCCAATCAGCCCCAGCATTTT

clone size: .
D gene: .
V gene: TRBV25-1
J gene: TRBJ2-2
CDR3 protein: CASSDIRGGSTGELFF
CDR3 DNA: TGTGCCAGCAGTGATATCAGGGGCGGTAGTACCGGGGAGCTGTTTTTT

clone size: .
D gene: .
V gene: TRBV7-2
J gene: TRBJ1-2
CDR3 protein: CASSFSDVRGGGYTF
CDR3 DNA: TGTGCCAGCAGCTTCTCGGACGTGCGGGGCGGTGGCTACACCTTC

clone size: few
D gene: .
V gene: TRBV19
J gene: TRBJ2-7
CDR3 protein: CASSIVDSPSYEQYF
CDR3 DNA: TGTGCCAGTAGTATCGTCGACAGTCCCTCCTACGAGCAGTACTTC

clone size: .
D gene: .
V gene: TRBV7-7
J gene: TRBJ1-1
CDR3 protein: CASSPVTGGTEAFF
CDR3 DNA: TGTGCTAGCAGCCCCGTAACGGGGGGCACTGAAGCTTTCTTT

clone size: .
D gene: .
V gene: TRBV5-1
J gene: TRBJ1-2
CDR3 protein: CASSLLATAGYGYTF
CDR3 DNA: TGCGCCAGCAGCTTGTTGGCAACGGCGGGCTATGGCTACACCTTC

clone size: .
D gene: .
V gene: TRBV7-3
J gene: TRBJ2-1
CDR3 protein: CASSLRPPQSSYNEQFF
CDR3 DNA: TGTGCCAGCAGCTTGCGGCCACCCCAAAGCTCCTACAATGAGCAGTTCTTC

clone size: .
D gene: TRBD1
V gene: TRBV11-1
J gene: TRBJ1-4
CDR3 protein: CASSFDRGNEKLFF
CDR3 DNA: TGTGCCAGCAGCTTCGACAGGGGGAATGAAAAACTGTTTTTT

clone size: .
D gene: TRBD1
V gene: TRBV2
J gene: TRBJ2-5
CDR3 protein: CAIDREAETQYF
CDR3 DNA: TGTGCCATCGACAGGGAAGCGGAGACCCAGTACTTC

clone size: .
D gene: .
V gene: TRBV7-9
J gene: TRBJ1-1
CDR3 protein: CASSRDLGGHPRAFF
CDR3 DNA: TGTGCCAGCAGTCGTGACCTCGGGGGCCATCCTCGAGCTTTCTTT

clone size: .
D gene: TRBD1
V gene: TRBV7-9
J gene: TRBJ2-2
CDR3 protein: CASSPRTGGNTGELFF
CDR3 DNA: TGTGCCAGCAGCCCAAGGACAGGGGGGAACACCGGGGAGCTGTTTTTT

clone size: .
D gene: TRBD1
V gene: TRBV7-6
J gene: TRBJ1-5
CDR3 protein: CASSDGQVNQPQHF
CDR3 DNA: TGTGCCAGCAGCGACGGACAGGTCAATCAGCCCCAGCATTTT

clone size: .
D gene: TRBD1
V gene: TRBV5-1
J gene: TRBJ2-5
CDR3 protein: CASSFLPTGGETQYF
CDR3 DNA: TGCGCCAGCAGCTTCCTCCCGACAGGGGGAGAGACCCAGTACTTC

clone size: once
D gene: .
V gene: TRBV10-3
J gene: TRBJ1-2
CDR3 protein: CAITPGRDYGYTF
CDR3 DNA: TGTGCCATCACTCCGGGGAGGGACTATGGCTACACCTTC

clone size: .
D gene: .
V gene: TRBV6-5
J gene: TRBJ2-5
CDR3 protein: CASSYSRSVIQETQYF
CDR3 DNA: TGTGCCAGCAGTTACTCTCGGTCCGTGATCCAAGAGACCCAGTACTTC

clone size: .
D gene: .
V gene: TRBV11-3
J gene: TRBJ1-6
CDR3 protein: CASSLGGVDSPLHF
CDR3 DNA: TGTGCCAGCAGCTTAGGGGGAGTGGATTCACCCCTCCACTTT

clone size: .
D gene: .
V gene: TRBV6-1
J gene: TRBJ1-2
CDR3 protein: CASSEGRNYGYTF
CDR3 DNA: TGTGCCAGCAGTGAGGGCAGAAACTATGGCTACACCTTC

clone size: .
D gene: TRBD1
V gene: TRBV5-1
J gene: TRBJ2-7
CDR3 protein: CASSRGQGEGYEQYF
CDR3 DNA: TGCGCCAGCAGCCGCGGACAGGGAGAAGGTTACGAGCAGTACTTC

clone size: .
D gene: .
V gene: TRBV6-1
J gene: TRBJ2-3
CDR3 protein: CASSFPGADTQYF
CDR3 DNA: TGTGCCAGCAGTTTTCCAGGAGCAGATACGCAGTATTTT

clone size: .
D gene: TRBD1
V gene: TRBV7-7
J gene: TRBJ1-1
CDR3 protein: CASSQGQNAEAFF
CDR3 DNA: TGTGCTAGCAGCCAGGGACAGAATGCTGAAGCTTTCTTT

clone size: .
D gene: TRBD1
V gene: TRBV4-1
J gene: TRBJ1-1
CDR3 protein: CASSRGRGQATEAFF
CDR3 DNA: TGCGCCAGCAGCCGAGGACGGGGACAGGCGACTGAAGCTTTCTTT

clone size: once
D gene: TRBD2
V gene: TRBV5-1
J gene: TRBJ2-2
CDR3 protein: CASTRGGENTGELFF
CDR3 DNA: TGCGCCAGCACCCGCGGGGGGGAGAACACCGGGGAGCTGTTTTTT

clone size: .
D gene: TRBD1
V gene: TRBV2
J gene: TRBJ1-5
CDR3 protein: CASRKRGQSTSSNQPQHF
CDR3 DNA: TGTGCCAGCAGAAAAAGGGGACAGTCCACCTCTTCGAATCAGCCCCAGCATTTT

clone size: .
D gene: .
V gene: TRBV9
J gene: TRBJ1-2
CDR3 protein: CASSVEGLNYGYTF
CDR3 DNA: TGTGCCAGCAGCGTAGAGGGTCTGAACTATGGCTACACCTTC

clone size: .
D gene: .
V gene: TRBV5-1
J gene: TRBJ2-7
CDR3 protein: CASSLGLARGHEQYF
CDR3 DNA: TGCGCCAGCAGCTTGGGACTAGCCAGGGGCCACGAGCAGTACTTC

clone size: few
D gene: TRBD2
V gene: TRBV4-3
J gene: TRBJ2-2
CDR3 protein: CASSLFPPAGGYTGELFF
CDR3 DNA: TGCGCCAGCAGCCTTTTCCCCCCTGCGGGGGGCTACACCGGGGAGCTGTTTTTT

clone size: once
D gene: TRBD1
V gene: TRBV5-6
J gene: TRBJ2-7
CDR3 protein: CASNPRTGAYEQYF
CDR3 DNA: TGTGCCAGCAACCCCCGGACAGGAGCTTACGAGCAGTACTTC

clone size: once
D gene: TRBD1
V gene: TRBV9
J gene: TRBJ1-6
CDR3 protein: CASSPPGQGSPLHF
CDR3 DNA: TGTGCCAGCAGTCCCCCGGGACAGGGTTCACCCCTCCACTTT

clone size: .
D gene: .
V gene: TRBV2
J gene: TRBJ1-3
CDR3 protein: CASSEGTPGNTIYF
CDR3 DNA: TGTGCCAGCAGTGAAGGTACCCCTGGAAACACCATATATTTT

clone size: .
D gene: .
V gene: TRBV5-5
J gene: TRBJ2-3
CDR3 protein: CASSLRGTAGDTQYF
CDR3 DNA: TGTGCCAGCAGCTTGCGGGGGACTGCGGGAGATACGCAGTATTTT

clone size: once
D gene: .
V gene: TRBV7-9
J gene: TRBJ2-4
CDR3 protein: CASSLVPGGEDIQYF
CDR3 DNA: TGTGCCAGCAGCTTAGTACCCGGGGGTGAGGACATTCAGTACTTC

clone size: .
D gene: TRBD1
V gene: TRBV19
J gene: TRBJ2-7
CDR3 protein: CASSVQGLGYEQYF
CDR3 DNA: TGTGCCAGTAGTGTACAGGGGTTAGGTTACGAGCAGTACTTC

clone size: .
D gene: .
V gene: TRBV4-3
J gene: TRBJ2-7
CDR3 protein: CASSQQGYEQYF
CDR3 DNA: TGCGCCAGCAGCCAACAGGGCTACGAGCAGTACTTC

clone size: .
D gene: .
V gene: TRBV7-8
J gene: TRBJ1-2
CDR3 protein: CASSLGRGYGYTF
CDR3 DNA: TGTGCCAGCAGCTTGGGGAGGGGATATGGCTACACCTTC

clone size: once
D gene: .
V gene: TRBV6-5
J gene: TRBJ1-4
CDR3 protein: CASKKGRNEKLFF
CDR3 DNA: TGTGCCAGCAAAAAGGGACGTAATGAAAAACTGTTTTTT

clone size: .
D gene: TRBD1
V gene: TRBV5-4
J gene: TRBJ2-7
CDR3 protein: CASSFGQGHYEQYF
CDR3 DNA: TGTGCCAGCAGCTTCGGACAGGGGCACTACGAGCAGTACTTC

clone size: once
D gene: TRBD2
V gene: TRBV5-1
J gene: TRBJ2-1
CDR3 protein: CASSLRGDEQFF
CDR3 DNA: TGCGCCAGCAGCTTGCGGGGGGATGAGCAGTTCTTC

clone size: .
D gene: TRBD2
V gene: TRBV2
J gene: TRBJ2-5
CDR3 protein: CASNLAGGETQYF
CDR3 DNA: TGTGCCAGCAACTTAGCGGGGGGGGAGACCCAGTACTTC

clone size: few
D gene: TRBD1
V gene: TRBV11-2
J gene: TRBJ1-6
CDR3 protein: CASSGRQGNSPLHF
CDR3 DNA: TGTGCCAGCAGCGGTAGACAGGGTAATTCACCCCTCCACTTT

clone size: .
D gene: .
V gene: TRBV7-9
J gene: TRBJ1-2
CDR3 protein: CASSLAPNYGYTF
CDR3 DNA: TGTGCCAGCAGCTTGGCTCCTAACTATGGCTACACCTTC

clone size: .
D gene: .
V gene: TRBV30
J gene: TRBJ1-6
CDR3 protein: CAWSVPGESPLHF
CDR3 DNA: TGTGCCTGGAGTGTACCAGGGGAATCACCCCTCCACTTT

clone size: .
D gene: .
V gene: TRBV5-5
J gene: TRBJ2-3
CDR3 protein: CASSLRSDTQYF
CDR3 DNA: TGTGCCAGCAGCTTGCGGTCAGATACGCAGTATTTT

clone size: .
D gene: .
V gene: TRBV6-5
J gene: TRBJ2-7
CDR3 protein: CASSSQVSYEQYF
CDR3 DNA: TGTGCCAGCAGTTCGCAGGTCTCCTACGAGCAGTACTTC

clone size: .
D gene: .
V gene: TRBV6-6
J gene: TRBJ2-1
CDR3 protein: CASSPSRAEGNEQFF
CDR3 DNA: TGTGCCAGCAGTCCTAGCCGTGCAGAGGGGAATGAGCAGTTCTTC

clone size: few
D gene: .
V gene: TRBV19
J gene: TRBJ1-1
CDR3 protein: CASSIKGGNTEAFF
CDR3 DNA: TGTGCCAGTAGTATTAAGGGGGGTAACACTGAAGCTTTCTTT

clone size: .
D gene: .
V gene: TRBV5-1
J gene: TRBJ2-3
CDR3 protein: CASASGSTDTQYF
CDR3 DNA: TGCGCCAGCGCCTCCGGGAGCACAGATACGCAGTATTTT

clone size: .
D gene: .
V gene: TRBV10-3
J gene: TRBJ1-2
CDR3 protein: CAISGSDRVEEVYTF
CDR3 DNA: TGTGCCATCAGTGGCAGTGACAGAGTGGAAGAGGTGTACACCTTC

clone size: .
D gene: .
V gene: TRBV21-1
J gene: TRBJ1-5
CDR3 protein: CASSSRQGPNQPQHF
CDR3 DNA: TGTGCCAGCAGCTCTCGACAGGGGCCCAATCAGCCCCAGCATTTT

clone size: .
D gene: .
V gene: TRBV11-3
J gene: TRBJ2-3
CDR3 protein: CASSFSGGTDTQYF
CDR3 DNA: TGTGCCAGCAGCTTCTCGGGGGGCACAGATACGCAGTATTTT